These 25 T cell receptor beta chains originate from one sample sequenced in a study of T cells in Graves' hyperthyroidism and ophthalmopathy. Amplified regions were TCR beta CDR3 sequences from RNA transcripts. The TCR CDR3 was amplified in a first-round RT-PCR using the HTBI primer set. TCRdb redid the calling of the multiplex PCR reads with MiXCR, one entry per CDR3 protein. The table has 500,000 to 700,000 distinct CDR3 sequences, over 15% seen once. The sequencing input was blood. These receptors were taken from a woman younger than 30 with Graves' hyperthyroidism.

This clonotype was recorded a few times. CDR3 loop: CASSEFTVRYNEQFF. Here the CDR3 DNA reads TGTGCCAGCAGTGAATTTACGGTGCGGTACAATGAGCAGTTCTTC. The J gene is TRBJ2-1, the V gene TRBV6-1; D not resolved. This CDR3 spans 15 amino acids. Trimming took off 2 bases at V and 4 bases at J, with 12 bases between the two ends. CDR1 and CDR2 from the germline V gene are MNHNS and SASEGT.

V and J are TRBV20-1 and TRBJ2-7; the D gene is possibly TRBD2 (6 bases). V lost 7 bases to trimming and J lost 0 bases, with 10 bases between them. Germline CDR1 reads DFQATT; CDR2 reads SNEGSKA (reference sequence). This CDR3 contains 12 residues. The CDR3 DNA sequence: TGCAGTGTACGGGGGAGCTCCTACGAGCAGTACTTC. Protein sequence: CSVRGSSYEQYF.

This CDR3 reads CASSLVGGRNQPQHF. CDR3 DNA: TGTGCCAGCAGCCTCGTAGGGGGCCGCAATCAGCCCCAGCATTTT. V is TRBV7-9 and J is TRBJ1-5; 7 nucleotides line up with TRBD1. The CDR3 is 15 residues long. Per the germline V gene, CDR1 is SEHNR and CDR2 is FQNEAQ (reference sequence). With V trimmed by 5 bases and J by 2 bases, 6 bases remained unmatched.

This clonotype was seen only a few times. V usage is TRBV5-1 and J usage is TRBJ2-5, with TRBD2 identical over 13 bases. The CDR3 runs to 17 residues. Losses at the gene ends were 1 base for V and 10 bases for J; bases not matched to a gene: 13. Germline assignment: CDR1 SGHRS and CDR2 YFSETQ. CDR3 bases: TGCGCCAGCAGCTTGACCTACGGGACTAGCGGGAAGGGGGACCAGTACTTC. It yields the protein CASSLTYGTSGKGDQYF. The full variable domain, with the rest looked up from reference TRBV5-1 and TRBJ2-5, is KAGVTQTPRYLIKTRGQQVTLSCSPISGHRSVSWYQQTPGQGLQFLFEYFSETQRNKGNFPGRFSGRQFSNSRSEMNVSTLELGDSALYLCASSLTYGTSGKGDQYFGPGTRLLVL.

There are many counts of this clonotype. The chain links TRBV5-1 to TRBJ2-7, with 9 nucleotides matching TRBD2. The trim removed 4 bases at V and 4 bases at J, leaving 9 bases unmatched. The CDR3 length is 15 residues. Per germline, CDR1 SGHRS and CDR2 YFSETQ. CDR3 in DNA: TGCGCCAGCAGCATCGGGACTAGCCATCCGTACGAGCAGTACTTC. Its protein product is CASSIGTSHPYEQYF.

V is TRBV11-3 and J is TRBJ1-6; possible D gene TRBD1, 5 bases. The CDR3 extends over 19 amino acids. Germline V gene lookup returns CDR1 SGHNT and CDR2 YENEEA. Deletions cut 6 bases from V and 0 bases from J, with 21 bases between. The DNA for the CDR3 is TGTGCCAGCAGTCCCCGCGCCGGGGCTACCTTCTCCTATAATTCACCCCTCCACTTT. Its protein product is CASSPRAGATFSYNSPLHF.

This clonotype was detected many times. The V gene is TRBV2, the J gene TRBJ2-1; TRBD1 aligns across 7 bases. CDR3 length: 12 residues. V lost 5 bases, J lost 7 bases, and 2 bases stayed unmatched. From germline, CDR1 is SNHLY and CDR2 FYNNEI. CDR3 loop: CASSRDSNEQFF. Here the CDR3 DNA reads TGTGCCAGCAGTAGGGACAGTAATGAGCAGTTCTTC.

The gene calls are TRBV20-1 and TRBJ2-1; D is ambiguous. Between the trimmed V and J ends, which lost 4 bases and 1 base, there was a span of 14 bases. In germline, CDR1 is DFQATT, CDR2 SNEGSKA (reference sequence). The CDR3 runs to 15 residues. This CDR3 reads CSAMSAGRSYNEQFF. The DNA of the CDR3 is TGCAGTGCTATGTCGGCAGGCCGATCCTACAATGAGCAGTTCTTC.

This clonotype was observed at least ten times. This chain joins TRBV20-1 and TRBJ2-1; D remains unclear. The CDR3 covers 14 residues. V was trimmed by 3 bases and J by 7 bases, leaving 16 bases between them. Germline V gene sequence: CDR1 DFQATT, CDR2 SNEGSKA (reference sequence). For the CDR3, the DNA is TGCAGTGCTAGTCGGCCGGTTCGTAGTAATGAGCAGTTCTTC. It encodes CSASRPVRSNEQFF.

At least ten counts were recorded for this clonotype. The rearrangement uses TRBV4-3 and TRBJ1-5, with TRBD1 matching over 10 bases. With 3 bases clipped from V and 6 bases from J, the junction kept 5 bases outside the gene matches. The germline gives CDR1 LGHNA, CDR2 YSLEER. The CDR3 is 15 residues long. The CDR3 reads CASSQDGQGGQPQHF. For the CDR3, the DNA is TGCGCCAGCAGCCAGGACGGACAGGGGGGTCAGCCCCAGCATTTT.

This clonotype was counted only a few times. The J gene is TRBJ2-7, the V gene TRBV15; 12 nucleotides align to TRBD2. Looked up from germline, CDR1 is LNHNV and CDR2 is YYDKDF (reference sequence). Trimming took 0 bases from V and 1 from J; bases not matched to a gene: 7. This CDR3 is 18 amino acids long. The CDR3 region has the DNA TGTGCCACCAGCAGAGATCGGGGACTAGCGGGCCCTTCCTACGAGCAGTACTTC. Its protein product is CATSRDRGLAGPSYEQYF.

This clonotype was recorded a few times. The chain links TRBV7-6 to TRBJ2-2, with 9 bases lining up with TRBD2. The CDR3 spans 15 residues. V lost 7 bases, J lost 5 bases, and 8 bases stayed unmatched. Germline V gene data show CDR1 as SGHVS and CDR2 as FNYEAQ. The CDR3: CASKSGTSSTGELFF. In nucleotides, the CDR3 is TGTGCCAGCAAGTCCGGGACTAGCTCGACCGGGGAGCTGTTTTTT.

V is TRBV13 and J is TRBJ2-7; weak D call: TRBD1 (5 bases). The CDR3 is 11 amino acids. The V gene lost 5 bases and the J gene lost 5 bases, with 7 bases spanning the gap. Germline V gene lookup returns CDR1 PRHDT and CDR2 FYEKMQ (reference sequence). The CDR3 nucleotides read TGTGCCAGCAGCAAGACAGACGAGCAGTACTTC. This encodes CASSKTDEQYF.

The chain combines TRBV27 with TRBJ1-2; 10 nucleotides align to TRBD1. V was pared by 4 bases and J by 4 bases, with 9 bases of the junction left unmatched. From germline, CDR1 is MNHEY and CDR2 SMNVEV (reference sequence). The CDR3 spans 16 residues. In nucleotides, the CDR3 is TGTGCCAGCAGTTCGAGAGACAGGGGGCGCGCCTATGGCTACACCTTC. Translating it yields CASSSRDRGRAYGYTF.

In its sample, this clonotype was seen a few times. The chain has TRBV12-3 or TRBV12-4 and TRBJ1-2, with TRBD1 identical over 7 bases. V lost 6 bases and J lost 4; bases outside the gene matches: 8. The CDR3 loop spans 14 amino acids. The CDR3 loop reads CASSPGQKSYGYTF. The CDR3 nucleotides read TGTGCCAGCAGCCCGGGACAGAAAAGCTATGGCTACACCTTC.

This clonotype appeared once. The V gene is TRBV19, the J gene TRBJ1-4; unclear D gene. V lost 6 bases to trimming and J lost 7 bases, with 21 bases between them. The CDR3 spans 16 residues. Per the germline V gene, CDR1 is LNHDA and CDR2 is SQIVND (reference sequence). The CDR3 DNA is TGTGCCAGTAGCCCCTCCCGAGTTATCTGGGGTGAAAAACTGTTTTTT. Translating gives CASSPSRVIWGEKLFF.

Only a few counts were recorded for this clonotype. The chain uses TRBV7-2 and TRBJ2-3, with D tentatively TRBD2 (5 bases). With 5 bases removed from V and 7 bases from J, the gap between germline ends came to 19 bases. The germline CDR1 and CDR2 sequences are SGHTA and FQGNSA. The CDR3 contains 15 residues. CDR3 nucleotides: TGTGCCAGCAGCCCCCGGCCACCCGGCGGGTATACGCAGTATTTT. Translation gives CASSPRPPGGYTQYF.

This clonotype was detected many times. This chain joins TRBV11-3 and TRBJ2-1, with D perhaps TRBD2 (5 bases). V lost 3 bases, J lost 14 bases, and 17 bases lay in between. Germline CDR1 is SGHNT and CDR2 is YENEEA. The CDR3 is made up of 13 amino acids. This CDR3 is CASSFSQRSSKFF. Written as DNA, the CDR3 is TGTGCCAGCAGCTTCTCCCAGCGGAGCTCTAAGTTCTTC.

This clonotype was counted many times. The rearrangement links TRBV7-2 to TRBJ2-2; 9 bases line up with TRBD2. The germline CDR1 and CDR2 sequences are SGHTA and FQGNSA. The CDR3 totals 16 residues. V trimming: 1 base; J trimming: 2 bases; junction bases outside the gene matches: 2. CDR3 region: CASSLGGRANTGELFF. Here the CDR3 DNA reads TGTGCCAGCAGCTTAGGCGGGAGGGCCAACACCGGGGAGCTGTTTTTT.

This clonotype appeared a few times. The J gene is TRBJ2-7, the V gene TRBV9; D perhaps matches TRBD2 (5 bases). The V gene's germline CDR1 is SGDLS and CDR2 YYNGEE. Trimming removed 0 bases from V and 4 bases from J, with 17 bases in between. The CDR3 extends over 16 amino acids. CDR3 nucleotide sequence: TGTGCCAGCAGCGTAGACTCTTCCGGGATGCGGTACGAGCAGTACTTC. As protein: CASSVDSSGMRYEQYF.

This clonotype showed up just a few times. One junction end does not reproduce the germline sequence, and a read error may be involved. J is TRBJ1-6 and V is TRBV2; D is unclear. CDR1 and CDR2 from the germline V gene are SNHLY and FYNNEI. This CDR3 is 13 amino acids long. The CDR3 here is CASRSSHNSPLHF. The CDR3 region has the DNA TGTGCCAGCCGGAGCTCCCATAATTCACCCCTCCACTTT.

The chain has TRBV13 and TRBJ2-1; 7 nucleotides align to TRBD2. Germline CDR1 is PRHDT and CDR2 is FYEKMQ (reference sequence). V shed 5 bases and J 0 bases; nucleotides not matched to a gene: 7. The CDR3 sequence is 16 residues long. In DNA form, the CDR3 reads TGTGCCAGCAGCGATCCTAGCGGTAGCTCCTACAATGAGCAGTTCTTC. Protein: CASSDPSGSSYNEQFF. Full variable domain (rest looked up from reference TRBV13 and TRBJ2-1): AAGVIQSPRHLIKEKRETATLKCYPIPRHDTVYWYQQGPGQDPQFLISFYEKMQSDKGSIPDRFSAQQFSDYHSELNMSSLELGDSALYFCASSDPSGSSYNEQFFGPGTRLTVL.

The gene calls are TRBV25-1 and TRBJ1-4, with TRBD1 identical over 8 bases. Looked up from germline, CDR1 is MGHDK and CDR2 is SYGVNS. V trimming: 5 bases; J trimming: 8 bases; junction bases outside the gene matches: 10. The CDR3 covers 15 residues. CDR3 DNA: TGTGCCAGCAGTCACGTAGGACAGGGCTCCGAAAAACTGTTTTTT. It encodes CASSHVGQGSEKLFF.

The rearrangement joins TRBV9 to TRBJ2-1; TRBD2 aligns across 8 bases. This CDR3 comprises 14 residues. J gave up 5 bases and V 6 bases, and 7 bases lay outside the gene matches. CDR1 is SGDLS, CDR2 YYNGEE, per germline. The CDR3 spells CASTPGGSDNEQFF. As DNA, the CDR3 is TGTGCCAGCACCCCGGGGGGGAGCGACAATGAGCAGTTCTTC. Full variable domain (remainder filled in from reference TRBV9 and TRBJ2-1): DSGVTQTPKHLITATGQRVTLRCSPRSGDLSVYWYQQSLDQGLQFLIQYYNGEERAKGNILERFSAQQFPDLHSELNLSSLELGDSALYFCASTPGGSDNEQFFGPGTRLTVL.

There are a few counts of this clonotype. The CDR3 nucleotides read TGTGCCAGCAACTGGGGTAATTCACCCCTCCACTTT. It translates to CASNWGNSPLHF. The chain is built from TRBV28 and TRBJ1-6; D gene unclear. With 7 bases removed from V and 6 bases from J, the gap between germline ends came to 7 bases. Germline V lookup: CDR1 MDHEN, CDR2 SYDVKM. This CDR3 has 12 residues. Looking up the rest from reference TRBV28 and TRBJ1-6 gives the full variable domain: DVKVTQSSRYLVKRTGEKVFLECVQDMDHENMFWYRQDPGLGLRLIYFSYDVKMKEKGDIPEGYSVSREKKERFSLILESASTNQTSMYLCASNWGNSPLHFGNGTRLTVT.